This TCR beta chain was obtained from a study of cytomegalovirus exposure and HLA in healthy donors. PCR was performed using 60 Vbeta and 13 Jbeta primers. Data came from immunoSEQ multiplex PCR; TCRdb stores just in-frame clones and leaves some out. The sample yields around 190,000 clones, around 73% seen once. Losses at the gene ends were 6 bases for V and 2 bases for J; bases not matched to a gene: 11. The CDR3 runs to 16 residues. The germline V gene encodes CDR1 SEHNR and CDR2 FQNEAQ (reference sequence). This clone was found a few times. Its specificity is unknown. General observations from the study: The study recorded some 160 TCR beta chains that were cytomegalovirus-associated.

The receptor comes from a woman in her 30s in good health and CMV-seronegative. The chain recombines TRBV7-9 with TRBJ2-7; TRBD1 aligns across 9 bases. Sequencing used PBMCs. This CDR3 reads CASSGGPGQGAYEQYF. CDR3 bases: TGTGCCAGCAGTGGGGGCCCGGGACAGGGTGCCTACGAGCAGTACTTC.